This T cell receptor (beta chain) was identified in a study of beta chain features in type 1 diabetes. Per donor, one heparinised blood draw averaged roughly 120 mL. Comments on this clone: What it binds is unknown.

The whole isolated RNA underwent reverse transcription, so sequencing captured expressed TCRB transcripts. The protocol was immunoSEQ multiplex PCR, while the TCRdb copy is restricted to in-frame clones and leaves out a portion. The sample has around 97,000 clones; 25% to 35% are singletons. The CDR3 sequence is 15 residues long. Germline assignment: CDR1 MNHNS and CDR2 SASEGT. Trimming pared 6 bases from V and 7 bases from J, leaving 19 bases between. Study findings and constraints: Moderate but significant shortening of TCRB CDR3s was recorded in all four CD4+ subsets from Type 1 diabetes patients. Sequencing used cDNA, and cells with high TCR expression could therefore be over-represented. Fewer insertions but more deletions were seen at VDJ junctions in type 1 diabetes patients. For TCRB rearrangement, an influence of HLA type remained unresolved here.

The specimen sequenced was central memory CD4+ T cells from blood. The TCR comes from a woman aged 18-30 years with type 1 diabetes. The V gene is TRBV6-1, the J gene TRBJ1-5, with D possibly matching TRBD1 (6 bases). The CDR3, as DNA: TGTGCCAGCAGATTTAATCCCAGGGGAAAGCAGCCCCAGCATTTT. Translation gives CASRFNPRGKQPQHF.